The source of this T cell receptor (beta chain) is a study of blood T cell repertoires in COVID-19. In the study overall: Nucleic acid was either cDNA or gDNA, and it came from T cells, B-cell-depleted T cells, or PBMCs.

V shed 0 bases, J shed 8 bases, and the junction held 11 bases outside the gene matches. Germline loops: CDR1 GTSNPN, CDR2 SVGIG (reference sequence). The CDR3 is made up of 15 amino acids. Measured with immunoSEQ multiplex PCR; TCRdb has only the in-frame clones, and not every one. The data show a few hundred thousand clones, 80% to 90% seen once. The source is a man younger than 45 who had recovered from COVID-19. The rearrangement uses TRBV30 and TRBJ1-2; TRBD1 matches at 8 bases. The source material was PBMCs or T cells enriched from blood (not recorded which). The CDR3 loop reads CAWSVIRTGILGYTF. CDR3 in DNA: TGTGCCTGGAGTGTGATACGGACAGGGATCCTGGGCTACACCTTC. Full variable domain (rest looked up from reference TRBV30 and TRBJ1-2): SQTIHQWPATLVQPVGSPLSLECTVEGTSNPNLYWYRQAAGRGLQLLFYSVGIGQISSEVPQNLSASRPQDRQFILSSKKLLLSDSGFYLCAWSVIRTGILGYTFGSGTRLTVV.